One sample yielded the 10 T cell receptor beta chains listed below, sequenced in a study of blood T cell repertoires in COVID-19. Only in-frame clones appear in the TCRdb table, and some are missing; sequencing was by immunoSEQ multiplex PCR. In the table there are about 270,000 clones, approximately 89% of which are singletons. The sequenced material came from peripheral blood. The receptor source for this set is a man aged 40-55 years with active or convalescent COVID-19.

The chain recombines TRBV25-1 with TRBJ1-3; D gene ambiguous. Germline CDR1 is MGHDK and CDR2 is SYGVNS. CDR3 size: 12 residues. The V gene lost 3 bases and the J gene lost 5 bases, with 5 bases spanning the gap. In nucleotides, the CDR3 is TGTGCCAGCAGTGATGTAAGAAACACCATATATTTT. Amino acid sequence: CASSDVRNTIYF.

V usage is TRBV7-3 and J usage is TRBJ2-7; 7 bases agree with TRBD1. The germline CDR1 and CDR2 sequences are SGHTA and FQGTGA. The CDR3 extends over 14 amino acids. The V gene end was trimmed by 2 bases and the J gene end by 1 base; junction bases not matched to a gene: 2. CDR3 region: CASSLGQASYEQYF. CDR3 DNA: TGTGCCAGCAGCTTAGGACAGGCATCCTACGAGCAGTACTTC.

The chain couples TRBV5-1 to TRBJ2-3, with TRBD2 identical over 14 bases. CDR1 and CDR2 (germline): SGHRS, YFSETQ. The CDR3 sequence is 15 residues long. V trimming: 2 bases; J trimming: 5 bases; junction bases outside the gene matches: 1. The CDR3: CASSFGTSGGDTQYF. The DNA of the CDR3 is TGCGCCAGCAGCTTCGGGACTAGCGGGGGAGATACGCAGTATTTT.

CDR3 residues: CASSPTGRTGANVLTF. The CDR3 nucleotides are TGTGCCAGCTCACCCACAGGGAGAACTGGGGCCAACGTCCTGACTTTC. The V and J genes are TRBV18 and TRBJ2-6; D may be TRBD1 (6 bases). The CDR3 runs to 16 residues. Looked up from germline, CDR1 is KGHSH and CDR2 is LQKENI. Deletions cut 3 bases from V and 2 bases from J, with 11 bases between.

The J gene is TRBJ2-1, the V gene TRBV29-1, with 7 positions matching TRBD1. CDR1 is SQVTM, CDR2 ANQGSEA, per germline. CDR3 length equals 15 residues. Trimming removed 6 bases from V and 9 bases from J; junction bases left unmatched: 17. CDR3 loop: CSVGRQGQVGGEQFF. CDR3 bases: TGCAGCGTCGGCAGACAGGGCCAAGTCGGCGGTGAGCAGTTCTTC.

The J gene is TRBJ2-7, the V gene TRBV30; TRBD1 might be the D (6 bases). V was trimmed by 2 bases and J by 5 bases, leaving 16 bases between them. Germline CDR1 is GTSNPN and CDR2 is SVGIG (reference sequence). This CDR3 comprises 14 residues. The CDR3, as DNA: TGTGCCTGGAGTTGGACAGTAAGAATCCACGAGCAGTACTTC. It is translated as CAWSWTVRIHEQYF.

The J gene is TRBJ1-3, the V gene TRBV3-1 (or the pseudogene TRBV3-2), with D hard to call. Deletions cut 4 bases from V and 0 bases from J, with 10 bases between. The CDR3 sequence is 15 residues long. CDR1 is LGHDT and CDR2 is YNNKEL in the germline V gene (reference sequence). CDR3 amino acids: CASSPPGNSGNTIYF. CDR3 DNA: TGTGCCAGCAGCCCCCCCGGGAACTCTGGAAACACCATATATTTT.

The chain links TRBV6-5 to TRBJ1-6, with a weak D call TRBD1 (6 bases). The CDR3 contains 14 residues. V was pared by 5 bases and J by 8 bases, with 13 bases between. The germline gives CDR1 MNHEY, CDR2 SVGAGI. The CDR3 sequence: CASSTRTEDSPLHF. The CDR3 bases are TGTGCCAGCAGTACGCGGACAGAGGATTCACCCCTCCACTTT.

This chain links TRBV5-1 with TRBJ1-2; 7 bases are a match to TRBD1. V was pared by 3 bases and J by 6 bases, with 5 bases of the junction left unmatched. Germline V gene lookup returns CDR1 SGHRS and CDR2 YFSETQ. The length of the CDR3 is 13 residues. CDR3 loop: CASSSQGEDGYTF. The CDR3 DNA reads as TGCGCCAGCAGCTCTCAGGGGGAGGATGGCTACACCTTC.

In its sample, this clone was seen once. The rearrangement links TRBV12-5 to TRBJ2-3, with 7 bases that match TRBD2. J lost 1 base, V lost 8 bases, and 6 bases had no gene match. CDR3 size: 14 residues. Germline V gene sequence: CDR1 LGHNT, CDR2 FRNRAP. The CDR3 DNA sequence: TGTGCTAGTCTGACTAGCCTAGGCACAGATACGCAGTATTTT. Its protein product is CASLTSLGTDTQYF.